A single sample gave rise to the 5 T cell receptor beta chains below, sequenced in a study of CD4+ T cells in melanoma. Using immunoSEQ multiplex PCR, the repertoire was profiled, and TCRdb retains in-frame clones only, with some absent. The sample has some 120,000 clones, around 92% seen once. The sample was peripheral blood. Receptors were obtained from a human donor with melanoma.

This clone was counted between two and nine times. This rearrangement joins TRBV6-5 to TRBJ2-2, with D perhaps TRBD2 (5 bases). This CDR3 has 15 amino acids. Germline V gene sequence: CDR1 MNHEY, CDR2 SVGAGI. V shed 6 bases and J shed 2 bases, with 13 bases lying between them. CDR3 protein: CASSPRGFNTGELFF. The CDR3 DNA sequence: TGTGCCAGCAGCCCCCGGGGTTTCAACACCGGGGAGCTGTTTTTT.

This sequence joins TRBV11-3 and TRBJ2-7; D uncertain. The CDR3 covers 14 residues. The germline CDR1 and CDR2 sequences are SGHNT and YENEEA. V was pared by 1 base and J by 2 bases, with 9 bases between. The CDR3 region is CASSLVATPYEQYF. The CDR3 DNA is TGTGCCAGCAGCTTAGTCGCCACCCCCTACGAGCAGTACTTC.

The CDR3 DNA follows: TGTGCCAGCACCCTTGCCGGGACTAGCGGATACAATGAGCAGTTCTTC. Translated: CASTLAGTSGYNEQFF. The V and J genes are TRBV28 and TRBJ2-1; 11 bases are shared with TRBD2. CDR1 and CDR2 (germline): MDHEN, SYDVKM. Germline trimming cut 7 bases from V and 4 bases from J; bases unmatched to any gene: 9. The CDR3 covers 16 residues.

The V gene is TRBV29-1, the J gene TRBJ1-5; tentatively, D is TRBD1 (5 bases). The CDR3 totals 14 residues. Germline V gene lookup returns CDR1 SQVTM and CDR2 ANQGSEA. With 6 bases removed from V and 1 base from J, the gap between germline ends came to 13 bases. This CDR3 reads CSVSSGVSNQPQHF. CDR3 in DNA: TGCAGCGTCTCGTCGGGGGTAAGCAATCAGCCCCAGCATTTT.

This clone was seen just once. CDR3 loop: CAWSTSGGYQETQYF. The CDR3, as DNA: TGTGCCTGGAGTACTAGCGGGGGGTACCAAGAGACCCAGTACTTC. The V and J genes are TRBV30 and TRBJ2-5; 12 nucleotides line up with TRBD2. J was trimmed by 0 bases and V by 2 bases; bases with no gene match: 1. This CDR3 region has 15 residues. Germline lookup yields CDR1 GTSNPN and CDR2 SVGIG (reference sequence).